This TCR beta chain was recorded in a study of cytomegalovirus exposure and HLA in healthy donors. Germline trimming cut 1 base from V and 3 bases from J; bases unmatched to any gene: 7. Germline V gives CDR1 SQVTM, CDR2 ANQGSEA. The CDR3 length is 15 residues. These donors counted as nominally healthy when sampled, but unrecorded immune exposures were likely. The PCR was carried out with 60 Vbeta primers and 13 Jbeta primers. Assay: immunoSEQ multiplex PCR; the TCRdb copy retains only in-frame clones and omits some. Of a few hundred thousand clones listed, approximately 81% are singletons. The rearrangement joins TRBV29-1 to TRBJ1-1, with TRBD1 matching 8 bases. Sequencing input: PBMCs. This sequence originates from a woman in her sixties or seventies in good health and CMV-seropositive. CDR3 in amino acids: CSVEAAQGADTEAFF. CDR3 nucleotide sequence: TGCAGCGTTGAAGCGGCTCAGGGGGCGGACACTGAAGCTTTCTTT.